This TCR beta chain was identified in a study of T cells in Graves' hyperthyroidism and ophthalmopathy. Study overall: Specimen type is peripheral blood, collected at initial diagnosis prior to any treatment. Study observations and caveats: Median prediction lead before ophthalmopathy onset was 6 to 8 months with the model. Blood held most thyroid clonotypes expanded above 0.001 frequency.

Absent ophthalmopathy progression within 18 months defined stable Graves' hyperthyroidism. Germline-derived CDR1 and CDR2 are SGHDT and YYEEEE. Germline trimming cut 4 bases from V and 4 bases from J; bases unmatched to any gene: 8. The CDR3 runs to 15 residues. Researchers amplified the TCR beta CDR3 regions from RNA transcripts. During a first-round RT-PCR of the TCR CDR3, the HTBI primer set was used. TCRdb re-called the multiplex PCR reads with MiXCR, one entry per CDR3 protein. The repertoire holds about 500,000 distinct CDR3 sequences, 13% to 15% seen once, with roughly 17% in the top ten. There are many counts of this clonotype. Its specificity is not known.

This sequence originates from a woman aged 18-29 years with Graves' hyperthyroidism. Sequencing used blood. The V and J genes are TRBV5-6 and TRBJ1-2, with 9 positions matching TRBD1. CDR3: CASSDTGGGFYGYTF. In DNA, the CDR3 is TGTGCCAGCAGCGACACAGGGGGCGGTTTCTATGGCTACACCTTC.